This T cell receptor (beta chain) was identified in a study of blood T cell repertoires in COVID-19. TCRdb's copy holds only in-frame clones and misses some; the assay was immunoSEQ multiplex PCR. The table includes nearly 350,000 clones, over 70% detected once. Trimming removed 5 bases at V and 1 base at J, with 13 bases between. CDR3 length: 15 amino acids. The germline gives CDR1 LNHDA, CDR2 SQIVND (reference sequence). The sequenced material came from peripheral blood. This chain joins TRBV19 and TRBJ2-3; D possibly corresponds to TRBD1 (6 bases). The sequence derives from a man aged 25-45 years with active or convalescent COVID-19. The CDR3 DNA sequence: TGTGCCAGTAGTCCCGGGGCAGGGGGCACAGATACGCAGTATTTT. Translated: CASSPGAGGTDTQYF.